Listed below are T cell receptor beta chains from one sample, sequenced in a study of blood T cell repertoires in COVID-19. The protocol was immunoSEQ multiplex PCR, while the TCRdb copy is restricted to in-frame clones and leaves out a portion. Here the sample spans 150,000 or so clones, about 88% being singletons. The sequenced sample was peripheral blood. These receptors originate from a man aged 55 to 69 with COVID-19, enrolled during active disease. Both conserved end residues are part of each CDR3. D genes are given only for firm matches. Size values are once, few and many counts, or a class for expanded clones, and some rows have none.

.	TRBV6-2/TRBV6-3	.	TRBJ1-2	CASSYFGGYGYTF	TGTGCCAGCAGTTACTTTGGCGGGTATGGCTACACCTTC
.	TRBV19	.	TRBJ1-4	CASRSGGFGTNEKLFF	TGTGCCAGTAGGTCGGGGGGGTTTGGAACTAATGAAAAACTGTTTTTT
.	TRBV7-9	.	TRBJ1-2	CASSLGANREKDYGYTF	TGTGCCAGCAGCTTAGGGGCGAACAGGGAGAAGGACTATGGCTACACCTTC
.	TRBV15	.	TRBJ2-3	CATSTRDNPMGDTQYF	TGTGCCACCAGCACACGGGACAACCCTATGGGAGATACGCAGTATTTT
.	TRBV3-1/TRBV3-2	.	TRBJ1-2	CASSRRDWRYTF	TGTGCCAGCAGCCGGCGCGACTGGCGCTACACCTTC
.	TRBV6-2/TRBV6-3	.	TRBJ1-5	CASSGQTDQPQHF	TGTGCCAGCAGTGGACAGACGGATCAGCCCCAGCATTTT
.	TRBV6-5	.	TRBJ2-7	CASSSLGQSYEQYF	TGTGCCAGCAGTTCACTCGGACAGTCCTACGAGCAGTACTTC
once	TRBV3-1/TRBV3-2	TRBD2	TRBJ2-1	CASSLTSGRHNEQFF	TGTGCCAGCAGCTTGACTAGCGGGAGACACAATGAGCAGTTCTTC
.	TRBV5-8	TRBD1	TRBJ2-1	CASTLQGTGSYNEQFF	TGTGCCAGCACCCTGCAAGGGACAGGGAGTTACAATGAGCAGTTCTTC
.	TRBV3-1/TRBV3-2	TRBD1	TRBJ1-1	CASSQIDRASTEAFF	TGTGCCAGCAGCCAAATCGACAGGGCGAGCACTGAAGCTTTCTTT
.	TRBV14	TRBD1	TRBJ1-2	CASSQSGTGRGYTF	TGTGCCAGCAGCCAATCTGGGACAGGGAGAGGCTACACCTTC
.	TRBV18	TRBD2	TRBJ2-5	CASSPPGGTSGQETQYF	TGTGCCAGCTCACCACCCGGGGGAACTAGCGGGCAAGAGACCCAGTACTTC
.	TRBV7-2	.	TRBJ1-6	CASSLAVGQINSPLHF	TGTGCCAGCAGCTTAGCTGTCGGACAGATTAATTCACCCCTCCACTTT
.	TRBV19	TRBD1	TRBJ1-5	CASSTPGQGLGQPQHF	TGTGCCAGTAGTACCCCGGGACAGGGCTTGGGTCAGCCCCAGCATTTT
.	TRBV14	TRBD2	TRBJ2-7	CASSQGREGNRAHEQYF	TGTGCCAGCAGCCAAGGGAGGGAGGGGAATCGAGCCCACGAGCAGTACTTC
.	TRBV12-5	.	TRBJ1-1	CASGPGPFTEAFF	TGTGCTAGTGGACCCGGTCCTTTCACTGAAGCTTTCTTT
.	TRBV19	TRBD1	TRBJ1-6	CASSAGTEDNSPLHF	TGTGCCAGTAGTGCCGGGACAGAAGATAATTCACCCCTCCACTTT
.	TRBV2	TRBD1	TRBJ1-5	CASRGQISNQPQHF	TGTGCCAGCAGGGGACAGATTAGCAATCAGCCCCAGCATTTT
.	TRBV18	TRBD1	TRBJ1-3	CASSPWTGNSGNTIYF	TGTGCCAGCTCACCATGGACAGGAAACTCTGGAAACACCATATATTTT
few	TRBV19	.	TRBJ1-1	CASSMGRRDMNTEAFF	TGTGCCAGTAGTATGGGCCGCAGGGATATGAACACTGAAGCTTTCTTT